The clone carrying this T cell receptor (beta chain) was seen at least ten times. Antigen unknown. TCRdb re-called the reads with MiXCR, one entry per CDR3 protein. The sample has around 440,000 distinct CDR3 sequences; about 11% are singletons. The data are from a study of T cell repertoires in cytomegalovirus infection. The wider study: CMV infection and matching HLA type were both indicated by public TCR beta signatures.

V was shortened by 0 bases and J by 9 bases, with 6 bases between the two germline ends. The CDR3 has 13 residues. The V gene's germline CDR1 is SGHNT and CDR2 YENEEA. Study observations and caveats: What dominated the ex vivo response were HLA-C-restricted CMV-specific TCR beta clonotypes. Cumulated frequencies of public TCR beta families served to identify carriers of CMV plus the relevant HLA.

The specimen was PBMCs. The gene calls are TRBV11-3 and TRBJ1-6; no definite D call. The TCR was taken from a human donor in good health (CMV status not recorded). Some clones in this sample may be carry-over from other donors' samples. The chain's CDR3 is CASSLDGGSPLHF. CDR3 bases: TGTGCCAGCAGCTTAGATGGAGGTTCACCCCTCCACTTT.